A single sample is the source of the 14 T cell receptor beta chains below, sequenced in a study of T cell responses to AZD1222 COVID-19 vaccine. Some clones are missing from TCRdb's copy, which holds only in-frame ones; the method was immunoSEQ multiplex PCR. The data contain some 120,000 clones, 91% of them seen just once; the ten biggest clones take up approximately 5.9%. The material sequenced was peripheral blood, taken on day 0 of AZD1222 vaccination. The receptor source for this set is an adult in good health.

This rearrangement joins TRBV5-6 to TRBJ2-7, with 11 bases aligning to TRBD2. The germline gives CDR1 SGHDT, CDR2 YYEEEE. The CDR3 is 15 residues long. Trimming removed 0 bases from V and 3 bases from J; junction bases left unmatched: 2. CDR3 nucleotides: TGTGCCAGCAGCTTGGGAGGGACTAGCGGCTACGAGCAGTACTTC. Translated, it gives CASSLGGTSGYEQYF.

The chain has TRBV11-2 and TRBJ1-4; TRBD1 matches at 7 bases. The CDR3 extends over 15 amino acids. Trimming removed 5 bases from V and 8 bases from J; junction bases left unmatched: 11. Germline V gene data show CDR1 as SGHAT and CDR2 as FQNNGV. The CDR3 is CASSPSTGRGEKLFF. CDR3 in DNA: TGTGCCAGCAGCCCTTCGACAGGGCGAGGGGAAAAACTGTTTTTT.

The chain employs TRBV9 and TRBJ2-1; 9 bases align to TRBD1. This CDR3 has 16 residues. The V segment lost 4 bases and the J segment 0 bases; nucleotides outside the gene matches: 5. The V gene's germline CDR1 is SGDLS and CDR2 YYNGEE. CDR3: CASSPAQGASYNEQFF. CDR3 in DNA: TGTGCCAGCAGCCCGGCACAGGGGGCCTCCTACAATGAGCAGTTCTTC.

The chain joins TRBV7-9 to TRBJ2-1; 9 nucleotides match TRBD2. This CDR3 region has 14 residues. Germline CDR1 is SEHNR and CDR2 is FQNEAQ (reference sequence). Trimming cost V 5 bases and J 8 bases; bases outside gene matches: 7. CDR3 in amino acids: CASSLTIAGDEQFF. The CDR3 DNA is TGTGCCAGCAGCCTCACCATAGCGGGAGATGAGCAGTTCTTC. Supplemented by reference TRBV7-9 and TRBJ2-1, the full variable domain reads DTGVSQNPRHKITKRGQNVTFRCDPISEHNRLYWYRQTLGQGPEFLTYFQNEAQLEKSRLLSDRFSAERPKGSFSTLEIQRTEQGDSAMYLCASSLTIAGDEQFFGPGTRLTVL.

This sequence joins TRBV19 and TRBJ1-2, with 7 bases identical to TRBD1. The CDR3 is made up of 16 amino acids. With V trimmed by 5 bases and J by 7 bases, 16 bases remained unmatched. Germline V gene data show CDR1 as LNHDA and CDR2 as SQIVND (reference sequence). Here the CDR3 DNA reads TGTGCCAGTAGTCTGGGGACAGTGCGCCTGGGTGGTGGCTACACCTTC. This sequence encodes CASSLGTVRLGGGYTF.

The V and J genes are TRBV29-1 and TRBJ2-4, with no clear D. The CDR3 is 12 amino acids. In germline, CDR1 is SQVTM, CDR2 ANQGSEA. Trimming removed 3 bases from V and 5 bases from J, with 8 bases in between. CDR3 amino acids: CSVEEGQNIQYF. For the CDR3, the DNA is TGCAGCGTTGAGGAAGGCCAAAACATTCAGTACTTC.

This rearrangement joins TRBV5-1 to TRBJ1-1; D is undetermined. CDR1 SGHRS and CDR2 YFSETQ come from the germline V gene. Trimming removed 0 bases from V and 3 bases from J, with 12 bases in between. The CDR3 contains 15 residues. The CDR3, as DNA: TGCGCCAGCAGCTTGGAAGGTTGGTCCGACACTGAAGCTTTCTTT. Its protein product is CASSLEGWSDTEAFF.

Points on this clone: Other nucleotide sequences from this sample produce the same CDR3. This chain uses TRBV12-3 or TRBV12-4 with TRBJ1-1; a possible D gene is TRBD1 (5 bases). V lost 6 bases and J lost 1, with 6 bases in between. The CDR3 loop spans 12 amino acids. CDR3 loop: CASRGGNTEAFF. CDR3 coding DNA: TGTGCCAGCAGGGGGGGGAACACTGAAGCTTTCTTT.

The CDR3: CASSLDLRQGQGAFF. The CDR3 DNA follows: TGTGCCAGCAGCTTAGACTTGAGGCAGGGACAGGGAGCTTTCTTT. The chain uses TRBV7-9 and TRBJ1-1; 9 bases are shared with TRBD1. Losses at the gene ends were 1 base for V and 10 bases for J; bases not matched to a gene: 10. The length of the CDR3 is 15 residues. The germline V gene encodes CDR1 SEHNR and CDR2 FQNEAQ (reference sequence).

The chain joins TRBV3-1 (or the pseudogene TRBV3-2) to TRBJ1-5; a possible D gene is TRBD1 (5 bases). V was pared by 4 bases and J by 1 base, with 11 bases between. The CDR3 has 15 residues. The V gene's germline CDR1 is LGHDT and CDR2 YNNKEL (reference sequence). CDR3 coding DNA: TGTGCCAGCAGCCCTGGGGCCGCGAGCAATCAGCCCCAGCATTTT. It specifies CASSPGAASNQPQHF.

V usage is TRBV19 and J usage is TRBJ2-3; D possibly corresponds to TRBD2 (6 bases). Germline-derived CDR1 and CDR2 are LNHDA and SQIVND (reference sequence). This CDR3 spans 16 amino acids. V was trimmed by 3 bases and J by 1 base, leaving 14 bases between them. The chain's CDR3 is CASSIGGRWGTDTQYF. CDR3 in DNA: TGTGCCAGTAGTATCGGAGGGAGGTGGGGCACAGATACGCAGTATTTT. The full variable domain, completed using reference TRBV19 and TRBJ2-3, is DGGITQSPKYLFRKEGQNVTLSCEQNLNHDAMYWYRQDPGQGLRLIYYSQIVNDFQKGDIAEGYSVSREKKESFPLTVTSAQKNPTAFYLCASSIGGRWGTDTQYFGPGTRLTVL.

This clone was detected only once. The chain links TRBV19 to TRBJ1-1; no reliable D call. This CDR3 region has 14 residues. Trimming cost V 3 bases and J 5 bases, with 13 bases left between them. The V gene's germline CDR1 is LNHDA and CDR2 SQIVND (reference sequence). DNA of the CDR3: TGTGCCAGTAGTATTACAGTCTTTGGGACTGAAGCTTTCTTT. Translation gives CASSITVFGTEAFF. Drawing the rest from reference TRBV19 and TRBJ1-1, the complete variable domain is DGGITQSPKYLFRKEGQNVTLSCEQNLNHDAMYWYRQDPGQGLRLIYYSQIVNDFQKGDIAEGYSVSREKKESFPLTVTSAQKNPTAFYLCASSITVFGTEAFFGQGTRLTVV.

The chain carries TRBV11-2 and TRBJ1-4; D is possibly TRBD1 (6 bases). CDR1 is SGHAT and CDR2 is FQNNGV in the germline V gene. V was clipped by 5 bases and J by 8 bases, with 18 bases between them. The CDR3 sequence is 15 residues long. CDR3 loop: CASSPEGGEGEKLFF. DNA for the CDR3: TGTGCCAGCAGCCCCGAGGGGGGGGAAGGCGAAAAACTGTTTTTT.

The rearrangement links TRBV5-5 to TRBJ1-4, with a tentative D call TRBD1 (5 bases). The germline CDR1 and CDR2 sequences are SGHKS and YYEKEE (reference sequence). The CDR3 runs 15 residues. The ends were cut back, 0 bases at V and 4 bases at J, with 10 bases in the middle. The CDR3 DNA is TGTGCCAGCAGCTTGGACGGGACGGGTAATGAAAAACTGTTTTTT. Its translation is CASSLDGTGNEKLFF.